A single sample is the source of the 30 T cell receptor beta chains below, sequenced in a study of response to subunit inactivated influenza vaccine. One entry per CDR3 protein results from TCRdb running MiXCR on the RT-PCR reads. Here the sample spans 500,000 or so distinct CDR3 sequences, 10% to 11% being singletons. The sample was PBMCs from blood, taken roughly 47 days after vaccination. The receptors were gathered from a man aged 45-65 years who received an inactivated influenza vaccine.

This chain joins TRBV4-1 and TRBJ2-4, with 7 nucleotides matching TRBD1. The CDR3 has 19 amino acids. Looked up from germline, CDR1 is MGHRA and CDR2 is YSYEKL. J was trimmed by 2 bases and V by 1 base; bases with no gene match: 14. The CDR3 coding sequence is TGCGCCAGCAGCCAAGTTCTTTTTGAGGGGGCGATGTCCAAAAACATTCAGTACTTC. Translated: CASSQVLFEGAMSKNIQYF.

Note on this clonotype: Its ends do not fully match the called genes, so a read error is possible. DNA of the CDR3: TGTGCTAGCAGCCTGACAGGGGTAAATGAGCAGTTCTTC. As protein: CASSLTGVNEQFF. The V gene is TRBV7-7, the J gene TRBJ2-1; TRBD1 matches 8 bases. The CDR3 runs 13 residues. CDR1 and CDR2 (germline): SSHAT, FNYEAQ (reference sequence). Combining the CDR3 with reference TRBV7-7 and TRBJ2-1 gives the whole variable domain GAGVSQSPRYKVTKRGQDVTLRCDPISSHATLYWYQQALGQGPEFLTYFNYEAQPDKSGLPSDRFSAERPEGSISTLTIQRTEQRDSAMYRCASSLTGVNEQFFGPGTRLTVL.

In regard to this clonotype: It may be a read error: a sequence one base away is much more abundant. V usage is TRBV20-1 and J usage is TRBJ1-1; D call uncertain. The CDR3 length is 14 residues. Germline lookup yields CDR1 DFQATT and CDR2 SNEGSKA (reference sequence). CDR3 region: CSASHTYLNNEAFF. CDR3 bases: TGCAGTGCTTCTCACACGTATCTGAACAATGAAGCTTTCTTT.

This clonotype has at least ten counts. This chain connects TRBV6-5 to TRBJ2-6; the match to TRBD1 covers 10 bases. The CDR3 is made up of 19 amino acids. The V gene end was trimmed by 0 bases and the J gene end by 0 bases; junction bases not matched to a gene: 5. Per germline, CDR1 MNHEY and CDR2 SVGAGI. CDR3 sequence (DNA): TGTGCCAGCAGTTACTCCGGGGGACAGGGGTTCTCTGGGGCCAACGTCCTGACTTTC. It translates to CASSYSGGQGFSGANVLTF.

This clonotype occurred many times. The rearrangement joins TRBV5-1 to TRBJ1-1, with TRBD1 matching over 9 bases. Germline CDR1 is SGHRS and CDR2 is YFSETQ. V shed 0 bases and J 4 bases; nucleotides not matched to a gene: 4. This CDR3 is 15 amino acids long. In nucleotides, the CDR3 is TGCGCCAGCAGCTTGGGGGGACAGGGCTTCACTGAAGCTTTCTTT. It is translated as CASSLGGQGFTEAFF.

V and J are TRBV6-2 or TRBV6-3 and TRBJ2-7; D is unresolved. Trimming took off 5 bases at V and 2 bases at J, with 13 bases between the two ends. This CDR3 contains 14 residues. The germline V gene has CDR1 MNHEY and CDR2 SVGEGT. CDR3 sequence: CASSRRTPTYEQYF. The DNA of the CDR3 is TGTGCCAGCAGTCGCCGGACGCCCACCTACGAGCAGTACTTC.

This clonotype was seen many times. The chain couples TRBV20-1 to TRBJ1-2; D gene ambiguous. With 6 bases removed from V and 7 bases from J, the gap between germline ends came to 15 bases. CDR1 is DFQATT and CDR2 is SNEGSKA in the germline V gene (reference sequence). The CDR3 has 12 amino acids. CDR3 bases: TGCAGTGCCGAGGGTGACCTCTCTGGCTACACCTTC. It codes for CSAEGDLSGYTF.

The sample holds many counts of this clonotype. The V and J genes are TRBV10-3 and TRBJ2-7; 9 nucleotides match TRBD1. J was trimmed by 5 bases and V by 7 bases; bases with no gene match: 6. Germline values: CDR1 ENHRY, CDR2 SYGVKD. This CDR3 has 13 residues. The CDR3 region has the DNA TGTGCCATCAATACGAGACAGGGGGACGAGCAGTACTTC. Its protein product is CAINTRQGDEQYF.

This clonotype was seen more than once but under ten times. The CDR3, as DNA: TGTGCCACCAGTGATTCGGGGGGGACTGAAGCTTTCTTT. This sequence encodes CATSDSGGTEAFF. The V and J genes are TRBV24-1 and TRBJ1-1, with D perhaps TRBD1 (5 bases). The CDR3 is made up of 13 amino acids. The V end lost 2 bases, the J end lost 5 bases, and 8 bases lay between the germline ends. Germline values: CDR1 KGHDR, CDR2 SFDVKD.

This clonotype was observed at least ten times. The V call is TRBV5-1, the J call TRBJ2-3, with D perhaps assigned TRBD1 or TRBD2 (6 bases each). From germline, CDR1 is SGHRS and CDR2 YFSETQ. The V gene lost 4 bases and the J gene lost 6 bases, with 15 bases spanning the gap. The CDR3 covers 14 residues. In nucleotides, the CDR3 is TGCGCCAGCAGCGGTTCGGGGGCCCCCGATACGCAGTATTTT. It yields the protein CASSGSGAPDTQYF.

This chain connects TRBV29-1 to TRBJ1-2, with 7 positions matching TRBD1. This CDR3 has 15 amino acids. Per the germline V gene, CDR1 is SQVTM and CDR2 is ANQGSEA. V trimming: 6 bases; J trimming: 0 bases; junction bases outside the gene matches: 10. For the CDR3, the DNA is TGCAGCGTGTCGACAGGGTCCCTCCCTAACTATGGCTACACCTTC. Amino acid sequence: CSVSTGSLPNYGYTF.

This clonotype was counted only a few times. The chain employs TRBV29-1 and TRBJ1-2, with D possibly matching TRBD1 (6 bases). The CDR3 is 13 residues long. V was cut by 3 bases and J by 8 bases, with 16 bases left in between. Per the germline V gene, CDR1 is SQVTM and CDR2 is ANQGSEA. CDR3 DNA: TGCAGCGTTGACCAGGGGAGGTTGTCGGGCTACACCTTC. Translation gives CSVDQGRLSGYTF.

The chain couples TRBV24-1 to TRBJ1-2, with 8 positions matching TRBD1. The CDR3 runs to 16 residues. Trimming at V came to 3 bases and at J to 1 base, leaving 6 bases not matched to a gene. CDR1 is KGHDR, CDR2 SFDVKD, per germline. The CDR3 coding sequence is TGTGCCACCAGTGATGCCAGGACAGGGCATAACTATGGCTACACCTTC. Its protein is CATSDARTGHNYGYTF.

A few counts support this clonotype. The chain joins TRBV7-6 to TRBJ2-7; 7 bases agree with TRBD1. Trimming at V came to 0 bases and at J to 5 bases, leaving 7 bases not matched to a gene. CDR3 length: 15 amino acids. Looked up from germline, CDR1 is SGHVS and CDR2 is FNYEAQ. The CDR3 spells CASSLASGGSNEQYF. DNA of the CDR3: TGTGCCAGCAGCTTAGCCTCAGGGGGTAGCAACGAGCAGTACTTC.

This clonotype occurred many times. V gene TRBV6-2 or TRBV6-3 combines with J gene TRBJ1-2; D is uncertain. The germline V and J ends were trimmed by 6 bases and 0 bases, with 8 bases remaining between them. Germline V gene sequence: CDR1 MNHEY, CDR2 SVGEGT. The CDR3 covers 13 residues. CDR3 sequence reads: CASSLKANYGYTF. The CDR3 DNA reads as TGTGCCAGCAGCCTCAAAGCTAACTATGGCTACACCTTC.

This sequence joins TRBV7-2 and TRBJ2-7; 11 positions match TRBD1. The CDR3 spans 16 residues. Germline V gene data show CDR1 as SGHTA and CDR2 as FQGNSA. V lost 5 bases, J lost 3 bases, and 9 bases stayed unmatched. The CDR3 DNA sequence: TGTGCCAGCAGCACAGCCGGGACAGGGGGTTTCTACGAGCAGTACTTC. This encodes CASSTAGTGGFYEQYF. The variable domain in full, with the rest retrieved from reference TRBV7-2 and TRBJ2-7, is GAGVSQSPSNKVTEKGKDVELRCDPISGHTALYWYRQSLGQGLEFLIYFQGNSAPDKSGLPSDRFSAERTGGSVSTLTIQRTQQEDSAVYLCASSTAGTGGFYEQYFGPGTRLTVT.

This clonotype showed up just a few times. The CDR3 here is CASSTYPGQYQETQYF. CDR3 DNA: TGTGCCAGCAGTACTTATCCCGGGCAGTACCAAGAGACCCAGTACTTC. This chain joins TRBV12-3 or TRBV12-4 and TRBJ2-5, with no clear D. There are 16 residues in the CDR3. Deletions cut 5 bases from V and 0 bases from J, with 16 bases between.

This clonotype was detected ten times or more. The CDR3: CAISESGLAAAGEQFF. As DNA, the CDR3 is TGTGCCATCAGTGAGTCGGGACTAGCGGCAGCGGGTGAGCAGTTCTTC. This chain links TRBV10-3 with TRBJ2-1, with TRBD2 identical over 11 bases. The CDR3 has 16 residues. Looked up from germline, CDR1 is ENHRY and CDR2 is SYGVKD. The ends lost 0 bases at V and 9 bases at J; junction bases unmatched: 7.

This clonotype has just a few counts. CDR3 coding DNA: TGCGCCAGCAGCCCTGGACGGGCCTCGATTTTGGAAAAACTGTTTTTT. It codes for CASSPGRASILEKLFF. The J gene is TRBJ1-4, the V gene TRBV5-1; no firm D call. The CDR3 contains 16 residues. In germline, CDR1 is SGHRS, CDR2 YFSETQ. V dropped 4 bases and J dropped 8 bases, with 21 bases sitting between them.

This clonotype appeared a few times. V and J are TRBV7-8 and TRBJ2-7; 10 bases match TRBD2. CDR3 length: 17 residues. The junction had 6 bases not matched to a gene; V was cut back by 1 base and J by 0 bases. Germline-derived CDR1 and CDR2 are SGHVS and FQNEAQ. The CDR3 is CASSLGLPSGGSYEQYF. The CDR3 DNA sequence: TGTGCCAGCAGCTTAGGTCTTCCTAGCGGGGGCTCCTACGAGCAGTACTTC.

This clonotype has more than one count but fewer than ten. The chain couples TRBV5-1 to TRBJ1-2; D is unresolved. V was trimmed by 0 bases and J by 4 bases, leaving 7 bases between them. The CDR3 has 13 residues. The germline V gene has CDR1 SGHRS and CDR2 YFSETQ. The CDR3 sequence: CASSLATSYGYTF. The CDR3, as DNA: TGCGCCAGCAGCTTGGCCACAAGCTATGGCTACACCTTC.

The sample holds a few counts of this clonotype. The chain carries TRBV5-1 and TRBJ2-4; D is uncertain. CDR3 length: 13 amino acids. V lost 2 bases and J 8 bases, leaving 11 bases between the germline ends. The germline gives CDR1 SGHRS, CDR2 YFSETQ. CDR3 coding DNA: TGCGCCAGCAGCTTTGAGAGAGTTGACATTCAGTACTTC. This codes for CASSFERVDIQYF.

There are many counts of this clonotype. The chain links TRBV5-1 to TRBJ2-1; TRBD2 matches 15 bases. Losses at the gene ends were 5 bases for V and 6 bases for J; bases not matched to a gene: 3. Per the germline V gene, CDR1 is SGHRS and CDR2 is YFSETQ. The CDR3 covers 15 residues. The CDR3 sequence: CASRMGLAGGNEQFF. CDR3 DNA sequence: TGCGCCAGCAGGATGGGACTAGCGGGGGGCAATGAGCAGTTCTTC.

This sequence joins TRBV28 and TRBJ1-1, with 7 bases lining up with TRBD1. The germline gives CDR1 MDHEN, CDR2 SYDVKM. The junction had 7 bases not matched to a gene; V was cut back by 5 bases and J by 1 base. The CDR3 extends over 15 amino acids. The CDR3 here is CASSPTRTGNTEAFF. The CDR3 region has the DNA TGTGCCAGCAGTCCTACTCGGACAGGGAACACTGAAGCTTTCTTT.

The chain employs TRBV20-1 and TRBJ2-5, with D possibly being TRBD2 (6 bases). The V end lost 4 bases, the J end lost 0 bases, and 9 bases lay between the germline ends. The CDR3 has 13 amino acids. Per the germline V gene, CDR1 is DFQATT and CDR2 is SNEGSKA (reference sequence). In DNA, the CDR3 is TGCAGTGCTACTAGCGTGAACCAAGAGACCCAGTACTTC. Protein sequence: CSATSVNQETQYF.

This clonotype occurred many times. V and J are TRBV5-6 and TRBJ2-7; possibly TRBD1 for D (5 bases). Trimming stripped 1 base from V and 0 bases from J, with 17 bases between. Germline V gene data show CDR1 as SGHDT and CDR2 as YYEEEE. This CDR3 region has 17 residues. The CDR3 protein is CASSLRWGFPSSYEQYF. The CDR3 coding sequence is TGTGCCAGCAGCTTGCGATGGGGCTTCCCAAGCTCCTACGAGCAGTACTTC. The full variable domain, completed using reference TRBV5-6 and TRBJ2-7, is DAGVTQSPTHLIKTRGQQVTLRCSPKSGHDTVSWYQQALGQGPQFIFQYYEEEERQRGNFPDRFSGHQFPNYSSELNVNALLLGDSALYLCASSLRWGFPSSYEQYFGPGTRLTVT.

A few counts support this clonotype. The CDR3 DNA sequence: TGCAGTGGGGGGAGCGGGAGGATTGGGGAGCAGTTCTTC. Its translation: CSGGSGRIGEQFF. This chain joins TRBV20-1 and TRBJ2-1; 9 bases map to TRBD2. The CDR3 runs 13 residues. Germline CDR1 is DFQATT and CDR2 is SNEGSKA (reference sequence). Trimming cost V 7 bases and J 10 bases; bases outside gene matches: 11.

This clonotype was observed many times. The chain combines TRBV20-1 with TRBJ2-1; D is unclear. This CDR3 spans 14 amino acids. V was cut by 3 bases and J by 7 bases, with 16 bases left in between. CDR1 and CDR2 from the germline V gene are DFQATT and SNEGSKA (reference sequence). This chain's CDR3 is CSASLGPPPNEQFF. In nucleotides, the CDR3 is TGCAGTGCTAGCCTGGGCCCTCCCCCGAATGAGCAGTTCTTC.

The CDR3 sequence: CSVEDRTGNYGYTF. The CDR3 bases are TGCAGCGTTGAAGATCGTACGGGGAACTATGGCTACACCTTC. The rearrangement uses TRBV29-1 and TRBJ1-2; D not certain. In germline, CDR1 is SQVTM, CDR2 ANQGSEA. Trimming removed 0 bases at V and 2 bases at J, with 10 bases between. The CDR3 is made up of 14 amino acids.

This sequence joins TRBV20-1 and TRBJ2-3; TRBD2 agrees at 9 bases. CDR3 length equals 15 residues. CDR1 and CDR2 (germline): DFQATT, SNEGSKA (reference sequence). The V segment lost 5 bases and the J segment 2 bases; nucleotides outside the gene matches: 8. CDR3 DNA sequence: TGCAGTGCTCAACTACTAGCGGGTAACACAGATACGCAGTATTTT. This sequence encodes CSAQLLAGNTDTQYF.